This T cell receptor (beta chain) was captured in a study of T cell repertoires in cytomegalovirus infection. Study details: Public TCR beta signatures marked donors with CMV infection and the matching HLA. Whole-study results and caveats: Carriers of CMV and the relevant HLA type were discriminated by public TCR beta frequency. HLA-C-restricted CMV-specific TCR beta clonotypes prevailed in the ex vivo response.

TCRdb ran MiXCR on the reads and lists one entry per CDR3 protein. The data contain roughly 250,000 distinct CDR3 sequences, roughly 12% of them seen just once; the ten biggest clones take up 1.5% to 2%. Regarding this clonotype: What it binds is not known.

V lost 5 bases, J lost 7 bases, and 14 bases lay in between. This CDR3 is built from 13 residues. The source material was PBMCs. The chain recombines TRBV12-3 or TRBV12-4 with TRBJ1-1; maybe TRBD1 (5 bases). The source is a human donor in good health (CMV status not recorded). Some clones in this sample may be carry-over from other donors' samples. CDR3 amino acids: CASSPQRRGEAFF. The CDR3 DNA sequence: TGTGCCAGCAGTCCGCAGAGAAGGGGTGAAGCTTTCTTT.